The rows below give T cell receptor beta chains drawn from one sample of a study of neurological immune-mediated disorders. TCRdb analysed the 5' RACE reads with MiXCR anew, one entry per CDR3 protein. The sample holds under 60,000 distinct CDR3 sequences, about 23% seen once. Sequencing was done on a sample of PBMCs. The source of these receptors is a woman aged 70 to 79 in good health. CDR3s include the opening cysteine and the closing phenylalanine or tryptophan. The D gene is left open where the match is weak. Expanded clones get a size class; other rows say once, few or many, or leave the size out.

TRBV7-2,many,TRBJ1-2,TRBD1,TGTGCCAGCAGCTTAGCGGTGCAGGGGGCGTGGTCTGACGGCTACACCTTC,CASSLAVQGAWSDGYTF
TRBV6-6,many,TRBJ1-5,.,TGTGCCAGCAGTTCACACAGGGAGAGGGTCAATCAGCCCCAGCATTTT,CASSSHRERVNQPQHF
TRBV5-1,many,TRBJ2-3,.,TGCGCCAGCAGCTTAGACCTAGATACGCAGTATTTT,CASSLDLDTQYF
TRBV20-1,many,TRBJ1-6,.,TGCGCCTGGGGAATGGACAGCCAGAATTCACCCCTCCACTTT,CAWGMDSQNSPLHF
TRBV14,.,TRBJ1-1,.,TGTGCCAGCAGCCAATGGGGTAACGGTGAAGCTTTCTTT,CASSQWGNGEAFF
TRBV5-5,many,TRBJ2-5,TRBD1,TGTGCCAGCAGCCCACAGGGGTTGCAGACCCAGTACTTC,CASSPQGLQTQYF
TRBV28,many,TRBJ2-7,TRBD1,TGTGCCAGCGGGGGATACGGGACAGGGGACTACGAGCAGTACTTC,CASGGYGTGDYEQYF
TRBV5-5,many,TRBJ1-5,.,TGTGCCAGCAGCTTGGGTCGGTTTGGGCCCCAGCATTTT,CASSLGRFGPQHF
TRBV7-9,.,TRBJ1-5,.,TGTGCCAGCAGCCAGGGGAATCAGCCCCAGCATTTT,CASSQGNQPQHF
TRBV28,many,TRBJ2-7,.,TGTGCCAGCAGGGACGCGGCGCAGGTAAACGAGCAGTACTTC,CASRDAAQVNEQYF
TRBV28,many,TRBJ1-1,.,TGTGCCAGCAGTTTAGCGTACGGCCCCCACTCGGAAGCTTTCTTT,CASSLAYGPHSEAFF
TRBV15,many,TRBJ2-7,.,TGTGCCACCAGCAGAGGTGGAGAGCAGTACTTC,CATSRGGEQYF
TRBV7-3,.,TRBJ2-1,TRBD2,TGTGCCAGCAGCCCCATGACGGGGGGTCCCCACAATGAGCAGTTCTTC,CASSPMTGGPHNEQFF
TRBV5-6,.,TRBJ2-4,.,TGTGCCAGCAGCTTGGTTGTCGAACCGGAGTACTTC,CASSLVVEPEYF